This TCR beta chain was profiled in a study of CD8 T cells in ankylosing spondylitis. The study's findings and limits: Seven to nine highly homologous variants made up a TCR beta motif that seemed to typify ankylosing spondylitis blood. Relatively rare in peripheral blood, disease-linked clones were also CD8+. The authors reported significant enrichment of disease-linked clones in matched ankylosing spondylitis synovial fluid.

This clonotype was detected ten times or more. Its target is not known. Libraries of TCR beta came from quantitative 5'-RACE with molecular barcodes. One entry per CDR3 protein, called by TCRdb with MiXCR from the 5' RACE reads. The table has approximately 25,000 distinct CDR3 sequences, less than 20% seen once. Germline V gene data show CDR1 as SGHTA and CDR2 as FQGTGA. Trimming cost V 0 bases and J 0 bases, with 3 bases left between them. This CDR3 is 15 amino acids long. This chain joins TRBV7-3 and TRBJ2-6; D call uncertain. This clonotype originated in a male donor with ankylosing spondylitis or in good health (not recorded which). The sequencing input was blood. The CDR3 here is CASSLTSSGANVLTF. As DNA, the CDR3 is TGTGCCAGCAGCTTAACCAGCTCTGGGGCCAACGTCCTGACTTTC.